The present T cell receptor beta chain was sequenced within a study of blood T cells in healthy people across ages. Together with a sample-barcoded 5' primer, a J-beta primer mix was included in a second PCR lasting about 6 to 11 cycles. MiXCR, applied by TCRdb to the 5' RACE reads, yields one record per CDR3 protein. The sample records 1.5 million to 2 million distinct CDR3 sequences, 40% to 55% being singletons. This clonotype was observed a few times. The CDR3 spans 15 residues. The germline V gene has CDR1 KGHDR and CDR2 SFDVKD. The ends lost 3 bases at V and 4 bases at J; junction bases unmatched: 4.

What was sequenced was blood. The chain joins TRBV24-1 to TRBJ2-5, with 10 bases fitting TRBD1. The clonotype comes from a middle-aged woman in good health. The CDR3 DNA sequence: TGTGCCACCAGTGATCGGGACAGGGGAGGAGAGACCCAGTACTTC. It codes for CATSDRDRGGETQYF.